Each of the 27 T cell receptor beta chains below was sequenced from the same sample in a study of radiation and T cells in renal cell carcinoma. Produced via immunoSEQ multiplex PCR; TCRdb's table is partial and in-frame only. The sample includes about 130,000 clones, 70% to 90% of them seen just once. As to time point: blood 2 weeks post-SBRT. Treatment indicated: 15 Gy SBRT to primary tumor, nephrectomy 4 weeks later. Material: blood, obtained from a patient whose treatment included radiotherapy and nephrectomy. These receptors were collected from a woman aged 70-85 years with renal cell carcinoma.

The V call is TRBV19, the J call TRBJ2-7; D unclear. Trimming pared 4 bases from V and 2 bases from J, leaving 6 bases between. The CDR3 runs 12 residues. The germline V gene encodes CDR1 LNHDA and CDR2 SQIVND (reference sequence). CDR3 nucleotides: TGTGCCAGTAGTAGCGGAACCTACGAGCAGTACTTC. Its protein is CASSSGTYEQYF.

This clone was detected once. The chain couples TRBV5-1 to TRBJ2-1; D gene unclear. The length of the CDR3 is 14 residues. The germline V and J ends were trimmed by 1 base and 0 bases, with 5 bases remaining between them. The V gene's germline CDR1 is SGHRS and CDR2 YFSETQ. CDR3 loop: CASSLFSSYNEQFF. The CDR3 DNA reads TGCGCCAGCAGCTTGTTTAGCTCCTACAATGAGCAGTTCTTC.

In this sample, this clone turned up once. The J gene is TRBJ1-5, the V gene TRBV7-3; D possibly corresponds to TRBD1 (5 bases). CDR3 length: 15 residues. Germline CDR1 and CDR2: SGHTA and FQGTGA. V was shortened by 0 bases and J by 7 bases, with 13 bases between the two germline ends. Here the CDR3 reads CASSLTGSGGQPQHF. The CDR3 DNA sequence: TGTGCCAGCAGCTTAACGGGCTCCGGGGGGCAGCCCCAGCATTTT.

The rearrangement links TRBV19 to TRBJ1-5; weak D call: TRBD1 (5 bases). V lost 5 bases and J lost 0, with 11 bases in between. Germline values: CDR1 LNHDA, CDR2 SQIVND (reference sequence). The CDR3 is 15 amino acids. CDR3 coding DNA: TGTGCCAGTAGTGTCGGACACAATAGCAATCAGCCCCAGCATTTT. Protein product: CASSVGHNSNQPQHF.

The gene calls are TRBV25-1 and TRBJ2-3, with 7 nucleotides matching TRBD1. With 5 bases clipped from V and 3 bases from J, the junction kept 5 bases outside the gene matches. This CDR3 is 14 amino acids long. CDR1 is MGHDK, CDR2 SYGVNS, per germline. The CDR3 DNA sequence: TGTGCCAGCAGTTTGGACAGGCTAACAGATACGCAGTATTTT. Translated: CASSLDRLTDTQYF.

This clone was picked up one time. At one end the junction does not follow the germline gene, possibly because of a read error. V and J are TRBV7-7 and TRBJ2-5, with D uncertain. Germline lookup yields CDR1 SSHAT and CDR2 FNYEAQ (reference sequence). The CDR3 runs 15 residues. CDR3 sequence reads: CASSLGLSDQETQYF. DNA of the CDR3: TGTGCTAGCAGCTTAGGTCTATCCGACCAAGAGACCCAGTACTTC.

The chain couples TRBV29-1 to TRBJ1-2; D is perhaps TRBD1 (5 bases). V dropped 3 bases and J dropped 5 bases, with 7 bases sitting between them. Germline V CDR1 and CDR2: SQVTM, ANQGSEA. The CDR3 spans 11 residues. The CDR3 sequence: CSVDREYGYTF. For the CDR3, the DNA is TGCAGCGTTGACAGGGAGTATGGCTACACCTTC.

The chain recombines TRBV19 with TRBJ1-2; D might be TRBD1 (5 bases). Germline V gene sequence: CDR1 LNHDA, CDR2 SQIVND (reference sequence). CDR3 length: 14 amino acids. V shed 0 bases and J shed 3 bases, with 8 bases lying between them. Written as DNA, the CDR3 is TGTGCCAGTAGTATAGAGGGGGTCGACTATGGCTACACCTTC. It translates to CASSIEGVDYGYTF.

CDR3 region: CAITSQGGQGGEKLFF. As DNA, the CDR3 is TGTGCCATCACCTCCCAAGGGGGACAGGGGGGCGAAAAACTGTTTTTT. V usage is TRBV10-3 and J usage is TRBJ1-4; 11 positions agree with TRBD1. The germline CDR1 and CDR2 sequences are ENHRY and SYGVKD. The V segment lost 7 bases and the J segment 8 bases; nucleotides outside the gene matches: 12. The CDR3 runs to 16 residues.

In its sample, this clone was seen a few times. The V gene is TRBV27, the J gene TRBJ1-1; D is unresolved. V lost 10 bases and J 5 bases, leaving 14 bases between the germline ends. The CDR3 is 12 amino acids. Germline V gene sequence: CDR1 MNHEY, CDR2 SMNVEV (reference sequence). The CDR3, as DNA: TGTGCCAACCCGGCGGGAGAGACTGAAGCTTTCTTT. Protein sequence: CANPAGETEAFF.

This chain connects TRBV5-6 to TRBJ1-2; possibly TRBD1 for D (6 bases). Germline CDR1 reads SGHDT; CDR2 reads YYEEEE. V was clipped by 6 bases and J by 8 bases, with 17 bases between them. CDR3 length: 13 amino acids. As DNA, the CDR3 is TGTGCCAGCAACCCGGGGGCAGGAAGCGGCTACACCTTC. It yields the protein CASNPGAGSGYTF.

The V and J genes are TRBV6-5 and TRBJ2-5; TRBD1 agrees at 8 bases. The CDR3 runs 14 residues. The germline gives CDR1 MNHEY, CDR2 SVGAGI. V shed 3 bases and J 7 bases; nucleotides not matched to a gene: 7. CDR3 amino acids: CASSYKGTGWTQYF. The DNA for the CDR3 is TGTGCCAGCAGTTATAAAGGGACAGGTTGGACCCAGTACTTC.

This chain's CDR3 is CASSLGKVDLQMNEQFF. For the CDR3, the DNA is TGTGCCAGCAGCTTGGGTAAGGTGGACCTACAGATGAATGAGCAGTTCTTC. The rearrangement joins TRBV5-4 to TRBJ2-1; the D is unclear. V was clipped by 0 bases and J by 7 bases, with 20 bases between them. The germline V gene has CDR1 SGHNT and CDR2 YYREEE (reference sequence). CDR3 length: 17 residues.

This chain links TRBV10-3 with TRBJ2-1; the match to TRBD2 covers 10 bases. CDR1 and CDR2 (germline): ENHRY, SYGVKD. This CDR3 is 13 amino acids long. J was trimmed by 8 bases and V by 5 bases; bases with no gene match: 3. The chain's CDR3 is CAISLAGADEQFF. CDR3 DNA sequence: TGTGCCATCAGTCTAGCGGGGGCGGATGAGCAGTTCTTC.

The V gene is TRBV4-1, the J gene TRBJ2-6; D is ambiguous. CDR1 is MGHRA, CDR2 YSYEKL, per germline. CDR3 length equals 15 residues. Trimming cost V 0 bases and J 7 bases, with 10 bases left between them. The CDR3 DNA follows: TGCGCCAGCAGCCAAGATATAGGTTTTGCCAACGTCCTGACTTTC. It codes for CASSQDIGFANVLTF.

This clone was observed a handful of times. This sequence joins TRBV28 and TRBJ1-1, with 8 nucleotides matching TRBD1. The CDR3 has 14 amino acids. Losses at the gene ends were 5 bases for V and 11 bases for J; bases not matched to a gene: 13. Germline V lookup: CDR1 MDHEN, CDR2 SYDVKM. CDR3 sequence: CASSVGQGALGAFF. CDR3 nucleotides: TGTGCCAGCAGTGTCGGTCAGGGGGCACTGGGGGCTTTCTTT.

The chain links TRBV7-8 to TRBJ2-2, with TRBD2 matching over 12 bases. CDR1 and CDR2 from the germline V gene are SGHVS and FQNEAQ. The CDR3 is 15 residues long. V was clipped by 5 bases and J by 5 bases; unmatched bases: 3. CDR3 amino acids: CASSLGLAGTGELFF. CDR3 nucleotides: TGTGCCAGCAGCCTGGGACTAGCGGGTACCGGGGAGCTGTTTTTT. The variable domain in full, with the rest retrieved from reference TRBV7-8 and TRBJ2-2, is GAGVSQSPRYKVAKRGQDVALRCDPISGHVSLFWYQQALGQGPEFLTYFQNEAQLDKSGLPSDRFFAERPEGSVSTLKIQRTQQEDSAVYLCASSLGLAGTGELFFGEGSRLTVL.

The gene calls are TRBV5-4 and TRBJ2-7, with D perhaps matching TRBD1 (6 bases). The CDR3 runs to 12 residues. Trimming shortened V by 4 bases and J by 6 bases, and 11 bases separated the two germline ends. The V gene's germline CDR1 is SGHNT and CDR2 YYREEE (reference sequence). The CDR3 sequence: CASSRPGVEQYF. In DNA, the CDR3 is TGTGCCAGCAGCCGCCCAGGGGTCGAGCAGTACTTC.

This chain joins TRBV6-6 and TRBJ1-1; 9 bases line up with TRBD1. V dropped 7 bases and J dropped 4; count of bases not matched to a gene: 7. CDR1 MNHNY and CDR2 SVGAGI come from the germline V gene (reference sequence). CDR3 length equals 14 residues. The CDR3, as DNA: TGTGCCAGCAACCTAGGGACAGGGCGCACTGAAGCTTTCTTT. Protein: CASNLGTGRTEAFF.

The chain couples TRBV27 to TRBJ1-1; D is perhaps TRBD1 (6 bases). The germline V gene encodes CDR1 MNHEY and CDR2 SMNVEV (reference sequence). This CDR3 comprises 13 residues. V was pared by 6 bases and J by 1 base, with 9 bases between. For the CDR3, the DNA is TGTGCCAGCAGGATGACAGGGAACACTGAAGCTTTCTTT. Protein product: CASRMTGNTEAFF.

The V gene is TRBV5-1, the J gene TRBJ1-5, with 9 bases identical to TRBD1. The CDR3 has 14 amino acids. Germline assignment: CDR1 SGHRS and CDR2 YFSETQ. The junction had 2 bases not matched to a gene; V was cut back by 1 base and J by 6 bases. The CDR3 nucleotides are TGCGCCAGCAGCTTGAAGGGACAGGGTCAGCCCCAGCATTTT. As protein: CASSLKGQGQPQHF.

This clone turned up a few times. The J gene is TRBJ2-7, the V gene TRBV15, with TRBD1 matching over 9 bases. Germline assignment: CDR1 LNHNV and CDR2 YYDKDF (reference sequence). With V trimmed by 4 bases and J by 5 bases, 6 bases remained unmatched. The CDR3 spans 14 residues. CDR3 nucleotide sequence: TGTGCCACCAGCATTCCGGGACAGGGCCACGAGCAGTACTTC. It specifies CATSIPGQGHEQYF.

The chain is built from TRBV28 and TRBJ2-2, with 11 positions matching TRBD2. Germline V gene sequence: CDR1 MDHEN, CDR2 SYDVKM. V dropped 2 bases and J dropped 7; count of bases not matched to a gene: 0. CDR3 length equals 14 residues. CDR3 in amino acids: CASSLLAGGGELFF. The CDR3 bases are TGTGCCAGCAGTTTACTAGCGGGGGGCGGGGAGCTGTTTTTT.

J is TRBJ1-1 and V is TRBV5-4; a weak D match, TRBD1 (5 bases). Germline-derived CDR1 and CDR2 are SGHNT and YYREEE (reference sequence). The V end was cut by 6 bases, the J end by 1 base, with 19 bases between. CDR3 length equals 16 residues. CDR3 bases: TGTGCCAGCATCCCAGATTCGGGACTCCCGAACACTGAAGCTTTCTTT. It codes for CASIPDSGLPNTEAFF.

The chain is built from TRBV5-6 and TRBJ2-5; D gene ambiguous. Trimming left V 0 bases short and J 5 bases short, with 14 bases between. The CDR3 runs to 15 residues. Germline CDR1 SGHDT, CDR2 YYEEEE. The DNA for the CDR3 is TGTGCCAGCAGCTTGGATCTTTGGCGTGGGGAGACCCAGTACTTC. Translating gives CASSLDLWRGETQYF.

The rearrangement links TRBV7-2 to TRBJ2-7; D is perhaps TRBD1 (5 bases). The V end lost 4 bases, the J end lost 6 bases, and 10 bases lay between the germline ends. The V gene's germline CDR1 is SGHTA and CDR2 FQGNSA. CDR3 length: 12 amino acids. The CDR3 sequence is CASSSQGFEQYF. CDR3 sequence (DNA): TGTGCCAGCAGCTCGCAGGGCTTCGAGCAGTACTTC.

The V call is TRBV6-1, the J call TRBJ2-5, with 12 bases identical to TRBD2. The CDR3 runs 17 residues. The J segment lost 4 bases and the V segment lost 4 bases, leaving 10 bases of the junction unmatched. The germline V gene has CDR1 MNHNS and CDR2 SASEGT. In DNA, the CDR3 is TGTGCCAGCAGTGCTAGCCTAGCGGGGGGGTCCGGAGAGACCCAGTACTTC. Protein sequence: CASSASLAGGSGETQYF.